This T cell receptor (beta chain) derives from a study of low-dose radiotherapy and immunotherapy resistance in tumors (dated 2022 in TCRdb). Turning to the overall study: Patients in Cohort 1 were given 0.5 Gy per fraction every 2 weeks, and the prescribed total PTV dose was 6.5 Gy. Cohort 2 received 1 Gy per fraction every two weeks, with a total of 13 Gy over 26 weeks. Nivolumab and ipilimumab were both given intravenously, with nivolumab at a 240 mg flat dose every two weeks and ipilimumab at 1 mg/kg every six weeks. Every two weeks, patients got intravenous cyclophosphamide at 200 mg/m2, given one day ahead of each radiation and immunotherapy administration. Aspirin 300 mg was taken orally once daily by patients for four cycles, starting on cycle 1 day 1. No randomization into treatment groups was done for the people taking part in the trial. The translational analysis covered eight patients: three from the first dose cohort and the first five from the second dose cohort.

This clonotype was recorded a few times. No cognate antigen has been identified for it. The input lacks base qualities; no much larger clone sits a single base away. Explained via the paper, the time point label denotes: before trial treatment. Donors were enrolled in RACIN, a single-arm phase I dose-escalation trial in which nivolumab, ipilimumab, aspirin, low-dose cyclophosphamide and low-dose radiotherapy were combined. Eligible patients had advanced, TIL-negative solid tumors. From the germline V gene (reference sequence), CDR1 is DFQATT and CDR2 is SNEGSKA. V gives up 6 bases and J gives up 5 bases, and the segment between their germline ends measures 20 bases. The CDR3, cysteine through phenylalanine, is 15 amino acids long. The DNA shown is the 45-base CDR3, in frame from base 1. Instrument used: Illumina HiSeq 2500. First-strand cDNA was synthesized with Superscript III and a set of TRAV- and TRBV-specific primers, covering both TCRalpha and TCRbeta chains. TCRs were amplified for 20 PCR cycles with Phusion, using a constant-region primer paired with the adapter attached to the V primers. The MessageAmp II aRNA Amplification Kit was used to amplify the isolated mRNA, with in vitro transcription run for 16 hours at 37 degrees C. mRNA for TCR sequencing was isolated with the Dynabeads mRNA DIRECT Purification Kit. Indexed Illumina adapters were added in a second Phusion PCR of roughly 25 cycles, and the PCR products were purified with AMPure XP beads. As for the authors' bioinformatics: Using custom Perl scripts, TCR sequences encoding the same protein were pooled, out-of-frame sequences were removed, and the abundance of each clonotype was computed. TCR sequences supported by only a single read were excluded from analysis. The metrics used to describe the repertoires included Shannon entropy, Gini index, clonality, richness, and the frequency of TCRs shared between repertoires. TCRdb trimmed public reads at Q25 via fastp, called clones via MiXCR and kept in-frame beta chains. Each CDR3 protein appears once, grouped with its most common genes and DNA. What appears here as the V and J calls and clone size reflects TCRdb's work, not the paper's. Across this sample there are almost 40,000 distinct CDR3 sequences, with 30% to 35% seen only once. Clones ranked in the top ten supply 3.7% of the sample.

The receptor's source is a male donor with gallbladder cancer. The receptor chain draws on TRBV20-1 and TRBJ1-5; perhaps TRBD1 is the D gene, with 5 bases matching. Here the sequenced sample was PBMCs, taken before treatment. CDR3 sequence: CSAVGERAGHQPQHF. The DNA reads as follows: TGCAGTGCAGTAGGGGAGAGGGCAGGGCATCAGCCCCAGCATTTT.